Sequencing of this T cell receptor (beta chain) was carried out in a study of T cell responses to AZD1222 COVID-19 vaccine. The length of the CDR3 is 16 residues. Germline V lookup: CDR1 LNHDA, CDR2 SQIVND (reference sequence). V lost 7 bases and J 6 bases, leaving 21 bases between the germline ends. Measured with immunoSEQ multiplex PCR; TCRdb has only the in-frame clones, and not every one. The data show approximately 27,000 clones, with around 90% seen just once and roughly 1.3% held by the top ten. The sequencing used peripheral blood, collected on day 0 of AZD1222 vaccination. The sequence was obtained from an adult in good health. This chain links TRBV19 with TRBJ2-2, with D possibly being TRBD1 (6 bases). The CDR3: CASNPRGDSGSGELFF. In nucleotides, the CDR3 is TGTGCCAGTAATCCCAGGGGCGATTCGGGGTCCGGGGAGCTGTTTTTT.